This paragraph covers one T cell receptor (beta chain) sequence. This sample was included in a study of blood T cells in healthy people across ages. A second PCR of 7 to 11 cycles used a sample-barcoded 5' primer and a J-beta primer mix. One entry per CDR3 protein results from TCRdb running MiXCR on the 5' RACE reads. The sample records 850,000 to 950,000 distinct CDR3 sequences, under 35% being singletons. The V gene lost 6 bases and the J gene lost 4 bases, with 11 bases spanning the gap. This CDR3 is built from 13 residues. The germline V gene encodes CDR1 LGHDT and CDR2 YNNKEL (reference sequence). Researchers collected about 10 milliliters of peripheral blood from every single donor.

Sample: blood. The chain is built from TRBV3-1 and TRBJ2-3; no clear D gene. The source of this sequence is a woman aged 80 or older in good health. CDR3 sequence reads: CASRSAGADTQYF. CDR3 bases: TGTGCCAGCAGATCCGCAGGAGCAGATACGCAGTATTTT.